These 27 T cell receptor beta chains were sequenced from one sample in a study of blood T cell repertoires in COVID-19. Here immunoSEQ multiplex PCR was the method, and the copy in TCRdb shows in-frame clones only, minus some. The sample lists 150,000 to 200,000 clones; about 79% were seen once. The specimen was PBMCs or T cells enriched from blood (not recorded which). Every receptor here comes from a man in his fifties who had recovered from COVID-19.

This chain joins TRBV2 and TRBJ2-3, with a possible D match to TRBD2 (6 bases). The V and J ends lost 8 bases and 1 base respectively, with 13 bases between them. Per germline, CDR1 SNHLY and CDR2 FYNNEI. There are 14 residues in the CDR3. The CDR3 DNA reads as TGTGCCAGCGAAGTAGCGGCGCGCACAGATACGCAGTATTTT. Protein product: CASEVAARTDTQYF.

The CDR3 region has the DNA TGTGCCAGCAAAAGCCCCGGGACAGGGAACACTGAAGCTTTCTTT. Its protein is CASKSPGTGNTEAFF. The rearrangement links TRBV27 to TRBJ1-1; 8 positions agree with TRBD1. This CDR3 is 15 amino acids long. CDR1 MNHEY and CDR2 SMNVEV come from the germline V gene (reference sequence). With 7 bases clipped from V and 1 base from J, the junction kept 8 bases outside the gene matches.

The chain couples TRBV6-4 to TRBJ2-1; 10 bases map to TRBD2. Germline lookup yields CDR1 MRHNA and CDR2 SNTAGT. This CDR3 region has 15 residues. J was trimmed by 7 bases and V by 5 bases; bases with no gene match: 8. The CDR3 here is CASSRAGGPGNEQFF. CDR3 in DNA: TGTGCCAGCAGTCGAGCGGGGGGGCCGGGGAATGAGCAGTTCTTC.

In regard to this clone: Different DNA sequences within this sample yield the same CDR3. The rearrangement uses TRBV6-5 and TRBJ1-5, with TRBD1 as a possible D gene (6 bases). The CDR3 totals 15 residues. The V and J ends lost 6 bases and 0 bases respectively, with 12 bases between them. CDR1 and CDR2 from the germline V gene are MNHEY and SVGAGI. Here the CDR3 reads CASRPQGNSNQPQHF. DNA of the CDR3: TGTGCCAGCAGGCCTCAGGGGAATAGCAATCAGCCCCAGCATTTT.

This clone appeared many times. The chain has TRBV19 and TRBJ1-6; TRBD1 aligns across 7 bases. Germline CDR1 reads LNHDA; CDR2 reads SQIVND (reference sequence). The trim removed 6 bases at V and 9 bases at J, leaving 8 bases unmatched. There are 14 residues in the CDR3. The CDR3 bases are TGTGCCAGTAGAGACCAGGGGGGTAGTTCACCCCTCCACTTT. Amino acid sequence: CASRDQGGSSPLHF.

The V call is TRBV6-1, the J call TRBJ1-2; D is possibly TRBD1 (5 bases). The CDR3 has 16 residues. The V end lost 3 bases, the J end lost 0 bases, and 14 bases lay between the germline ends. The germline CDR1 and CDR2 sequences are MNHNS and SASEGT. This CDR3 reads CASSDIGTPSNYGYTF. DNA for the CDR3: TGTGCCAGCAGTGATATCGGGACTCCTTCTAACTATGGCTACACCTTC.

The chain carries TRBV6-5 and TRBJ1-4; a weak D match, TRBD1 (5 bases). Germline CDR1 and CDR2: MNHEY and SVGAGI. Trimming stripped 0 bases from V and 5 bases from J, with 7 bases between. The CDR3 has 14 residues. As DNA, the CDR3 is TGTGCCAGCAGTTACTCCGGGGGGAATGAAAAACTGTTTTTT. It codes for CASSYSGGNEKLFF.

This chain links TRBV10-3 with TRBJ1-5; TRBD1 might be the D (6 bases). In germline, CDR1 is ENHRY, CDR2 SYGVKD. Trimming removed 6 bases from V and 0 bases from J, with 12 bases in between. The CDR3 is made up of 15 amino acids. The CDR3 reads CAISEQGVSNQPQHF. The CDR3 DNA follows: TGTGCCATCAGCGAACAGGGAGTTAGCAATCAGCCCCAGCATTTT.

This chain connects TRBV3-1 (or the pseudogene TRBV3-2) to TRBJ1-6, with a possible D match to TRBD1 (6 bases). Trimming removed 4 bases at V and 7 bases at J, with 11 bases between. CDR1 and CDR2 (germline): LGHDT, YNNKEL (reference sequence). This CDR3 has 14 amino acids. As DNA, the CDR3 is TGTGCCAGCAGCCTCGGACAGTCAAATTCACCCCTCCACTTT. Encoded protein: CASSLGQSNSPLHF.

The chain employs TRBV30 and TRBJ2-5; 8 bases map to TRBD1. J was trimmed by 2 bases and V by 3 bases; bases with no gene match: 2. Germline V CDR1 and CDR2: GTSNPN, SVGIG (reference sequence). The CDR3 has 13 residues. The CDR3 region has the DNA TGTGCCTGGAGATGGACAGGGCAAGAGACCCAGTACTTC. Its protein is CAWRWTGQETQYF.

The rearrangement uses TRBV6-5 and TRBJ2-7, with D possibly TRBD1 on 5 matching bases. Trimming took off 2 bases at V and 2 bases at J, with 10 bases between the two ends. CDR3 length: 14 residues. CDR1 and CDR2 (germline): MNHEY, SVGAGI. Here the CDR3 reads CASSYGGQTYEQYF. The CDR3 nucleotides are TGTGCCAGCAGTTACGGCGGACAAACCTACGAGCAGTACTTC.

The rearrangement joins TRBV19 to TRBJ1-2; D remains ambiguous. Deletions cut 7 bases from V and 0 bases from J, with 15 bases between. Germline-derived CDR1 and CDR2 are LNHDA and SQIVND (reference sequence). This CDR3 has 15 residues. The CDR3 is CASNDGGLANYGYTF. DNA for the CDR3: TGTGCCAGTAATGATGGCGGACTAGCTAACTATGGCTACACCTTC.

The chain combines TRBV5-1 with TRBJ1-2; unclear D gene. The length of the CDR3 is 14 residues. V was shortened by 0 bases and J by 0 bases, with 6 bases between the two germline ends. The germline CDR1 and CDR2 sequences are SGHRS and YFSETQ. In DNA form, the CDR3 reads TGCGCCAGCAGCTTGGCCCCAGCTAACTATGGCTACACCTTC. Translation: CASSLAPANYGYTF.

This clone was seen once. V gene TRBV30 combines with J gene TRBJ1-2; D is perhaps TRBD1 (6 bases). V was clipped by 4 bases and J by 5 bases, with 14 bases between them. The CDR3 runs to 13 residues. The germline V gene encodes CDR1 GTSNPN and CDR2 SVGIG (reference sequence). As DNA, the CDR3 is TGTGCCTGGACCCAGACAGGACCATATGGCTACACCTTC. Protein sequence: CAWTQTGPYGYTF.

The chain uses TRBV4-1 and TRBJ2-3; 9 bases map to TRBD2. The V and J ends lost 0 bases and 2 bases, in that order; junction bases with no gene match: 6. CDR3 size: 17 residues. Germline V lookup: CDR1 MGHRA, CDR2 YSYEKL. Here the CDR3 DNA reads TGCGCCAGCAGCCAAGATAAGCTAGCGGGACTCACAGATACGCAGTATTTT. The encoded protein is CASSQDKLAGLTDTQYF.

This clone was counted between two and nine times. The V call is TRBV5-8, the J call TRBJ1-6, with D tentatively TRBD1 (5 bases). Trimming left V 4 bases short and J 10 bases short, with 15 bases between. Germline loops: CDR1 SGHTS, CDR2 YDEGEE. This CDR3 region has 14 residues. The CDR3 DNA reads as TGTGCCAGCAGCCCCGGGAGGGGTAACTCACCCCTCCACTTT. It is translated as CASSPGRGNSPLHF. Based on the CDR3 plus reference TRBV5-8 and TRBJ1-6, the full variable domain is EAGVTQSPTHLIKTRGQQATLRCSPISGHTSVYWYQQALGLGLQFLLWYDEGEERNRGNFPPRFSGRQFPNYSSELNVNALELEDSALYLCASSPGRGNSPLHFGNGTRLTVT.

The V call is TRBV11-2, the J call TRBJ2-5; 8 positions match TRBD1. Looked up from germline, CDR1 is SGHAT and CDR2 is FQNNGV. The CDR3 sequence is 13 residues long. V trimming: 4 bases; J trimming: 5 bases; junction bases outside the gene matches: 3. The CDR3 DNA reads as TGTGCCAGCAGCTCAGGGGGCTGGGAGACCCAGTACTTC. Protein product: CASSSGGWETQYF.

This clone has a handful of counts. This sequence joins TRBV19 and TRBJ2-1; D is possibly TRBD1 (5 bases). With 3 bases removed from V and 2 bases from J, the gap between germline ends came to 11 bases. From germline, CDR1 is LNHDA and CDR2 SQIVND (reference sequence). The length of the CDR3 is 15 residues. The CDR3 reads CASSIWARAYNEQFF. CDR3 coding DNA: TGTGCCAGTAGTATCTGGGCCAGGGCCTACAATGAGCAGTTCTTC.

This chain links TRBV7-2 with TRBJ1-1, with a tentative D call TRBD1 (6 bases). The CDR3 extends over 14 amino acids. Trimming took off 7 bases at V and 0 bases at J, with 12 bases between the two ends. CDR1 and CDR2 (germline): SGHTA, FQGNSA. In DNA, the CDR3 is TGTGCCAGCATTACAGGGACATTGAACACTGAAGCTTTCTTT. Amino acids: CASITGTLNTEAFF.

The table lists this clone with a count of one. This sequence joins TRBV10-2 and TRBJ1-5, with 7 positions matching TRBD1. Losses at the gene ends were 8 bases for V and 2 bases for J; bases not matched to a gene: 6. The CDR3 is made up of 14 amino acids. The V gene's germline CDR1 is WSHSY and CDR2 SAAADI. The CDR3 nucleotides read TGCGCCAGCCGAATAGGACAGGGCAATCAGCCCCAGCATTTT. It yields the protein CASRIGQGNQPQHF.

CDR3 sequence: CASKWDTLNTEAFF. The CDR3, as DNA: TGTGCCAGTAAGTGGGACACACTGAACACTGAAGCTTTCTTT. The J gene is TRBJ1-1, the V gene TRBV19, with a weak D call TRBD1 (6 bases). The germline V and J ends were trimmed by 7 bases and 0 bases, with 12 bases remaining between them. CDR1 and CDR2 from the germline V gene are LNHDA and SQIVND (reference sequence). The CDR3 is 14 amino acids.

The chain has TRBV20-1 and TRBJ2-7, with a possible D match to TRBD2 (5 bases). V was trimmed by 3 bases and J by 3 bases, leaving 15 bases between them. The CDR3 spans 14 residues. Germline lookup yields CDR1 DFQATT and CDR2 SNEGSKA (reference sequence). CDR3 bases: TGCAGTGCTAGTTCGCGGGTACCCAACTACGAGCAGTACTTC. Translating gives CSASSRVPNYEQYF.

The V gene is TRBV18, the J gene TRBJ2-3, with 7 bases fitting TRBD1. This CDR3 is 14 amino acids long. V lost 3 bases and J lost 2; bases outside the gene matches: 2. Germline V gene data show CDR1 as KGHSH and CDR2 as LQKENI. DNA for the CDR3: TGTGCCAGCTCACCGGGACAGTACACAGATACGCAGTATTTT. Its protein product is CASSPGQYTDTQYF. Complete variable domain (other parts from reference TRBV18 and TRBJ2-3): NAGVMQNPRHLVRRRGQEARLRCSPMKGHSHVYWYRQLPEEGLKFMVYLQKENIIDESGMPKERFSAEFPKEGPSILRIQQVVRGDSAAYFCASSPGQYTDTQYFGPGTRLTVL.

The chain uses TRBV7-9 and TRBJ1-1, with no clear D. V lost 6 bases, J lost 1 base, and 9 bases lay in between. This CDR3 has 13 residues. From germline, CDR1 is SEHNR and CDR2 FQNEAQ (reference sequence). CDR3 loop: CASRSRQNTEAFF. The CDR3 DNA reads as TGTGCCAGCAGATCAAGACAGAACACTGAAGCTTTCTTT.

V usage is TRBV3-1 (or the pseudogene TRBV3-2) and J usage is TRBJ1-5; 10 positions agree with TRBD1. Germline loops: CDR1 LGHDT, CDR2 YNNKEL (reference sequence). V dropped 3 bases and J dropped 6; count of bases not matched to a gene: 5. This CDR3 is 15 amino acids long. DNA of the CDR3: TGTGCCAGCAGCCAGCACGGACAGGGGGTTCAGCCCCAGCATTTT. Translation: CASSQHGQGVQPQHF.

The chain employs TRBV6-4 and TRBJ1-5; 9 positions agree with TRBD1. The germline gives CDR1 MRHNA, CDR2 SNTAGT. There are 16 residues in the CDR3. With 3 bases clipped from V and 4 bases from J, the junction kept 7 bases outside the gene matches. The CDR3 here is CASSEYPGTGNQPQHF. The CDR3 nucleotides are TGTGCCAGCAGTGAGTACCCCGGGACAGGGAATCAGCCCCAGCATTTT.

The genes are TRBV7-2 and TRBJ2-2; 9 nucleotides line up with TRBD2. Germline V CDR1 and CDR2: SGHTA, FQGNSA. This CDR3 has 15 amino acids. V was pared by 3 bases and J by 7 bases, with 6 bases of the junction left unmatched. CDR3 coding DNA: TGTGCCAGCAGCTTTTGGCGGGGGGGCGTCGGGGAGCTGTTTTTT. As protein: CASSFWRGGVGELFF.